This TCR beta chain emerged from a study of cytomegalovirus exposure and HLA in healthy donors. The germline gives CDR1 SGDLS, CDR2 YYNGEE. The germline V and J ends were trimmed by 3 bases and 8 bases, with 23 bases remaining between them. The length of the CDR3 is 16 residues. The repertoire was sequenced with immunoSEQ multiplex PCR; TCRdb's copy has only in-frame clones and lacks some. The data show about 72,000 clones, 85% to 95% seen once. The specimen sequenced was PBMCs. The chain carries TRBV9 and TRBJ1-2; D perhaps matches TRBD1 (6 bases). The TCR sequence derives from a woman in her late teens or twenties in good health and CMV-seropositive. Written as DNA, the CDR3 is TGTGCCAGCAGCGAGAGCCTACGTCAGGGGATGGGCGGCTACACCTTC. This encodes CASSESLRQGMGGYTF.